This TCR beta chain is from a study of shared clonotypes between healthy human individuals. Study-level information: With ages of 18 to 49, the donors were a couple of women and a few men. There were three CD4 naive, three CD4 memory, two CD8 naive and one CD8 memory plates per donor.

Notes on the study in general: With a few donors compared, around 4.7% of naive CD4 clonotypes were shared.

To note about this clone: Antigen unknown.

Method: immunoSEQ multiplex PCR; TCRdb's copy keeps in-frame clones and lacks some. The sample lists millions of clones, just over 90% occurring once. In germline, CDR1 is SGHNT, CDR2 YYREEE (reference sequence). The junction had 8 bases not matched to a gene; V was cut back by 4 bases and J by 6 bases. The CDR3 has 14 residues. The sample comprised naive CD4+ T cells sorted from blood. Subset here: CD45RA+ positively selected. The J gene is TRBJ2-7, the V gene TRBV5-4; 9 bases are shared with TRBD1. This TCR was recovered from a man between 18 and 35 years old in good health. The CDR3 coding sequence is TGTGCCAGCAGCCAAGGACAGGGGCCGGGCGAGCAGTACTTC. Its protein product is CASSQGQGPGEQYF.